This TCR beta chain was recorded in a study of tumor and adjacent non-tumor tissue in lung cancer listed by TCRdb under 2018. Study-wide context: Patients with adenocarcinoma (roughly 12), squamous cell carcinoma (2) and small cell lung cancer (1) were included in the cohort. Sequencing generated a total of some 130 million productive TCRbeta reads, averaging about 4.17 million reads per sample. Among the 15 or so patients, ages ranged from roughly 31 to 76 years, around 10 were men and 5 were women, and disease was TNM stage I to III. Using bulk TCRbeta repertoires from approximately 15 lung cancer patients, the study set lung tumor tissue side by side with matched distant non-tumor lung tissue. For each patient, one tumor sample and one normal lung sample were taken, giving 25 to 30 paired specimens that underwent TCRbeta CDR3 sequencing.

RNA was isolated from bulk unsorted tissue, and RNA quality was assessed with a NanoDrop ND-1000 and an Agilent 2100. All donors had newly diagnosed lung cancer, had not received prior chemotherapy, and were admitted for thoracic surgery in China between August and November 2014. Patients who had received previous radiotherapy or chemotherapy, or who had another concurrent cancer, were excluded from the study. Surgical tissue pieces of 1-2 cm3 were preserved in RNAlater solution and were kept at -80 degrees C until use. The library was built by means of multiplex PCR. The sequencing machine was an Illumina HiSeq 2500. TCRbeta libraries were constructed through three rounds of nested PCR with primers (Table S4) according to protocols adapted from ARM-PCR. Before sequencing, PCR products in the 200-500 bp range were cut out of the gel and cleaned up using the QIAquick gel extraction kit. On the study's bioinformatics: Reads were cleaned with Trimmomatic, merged with FLASH into complete CDR3 sequences, and assigned to V(D)J germline segments with MiTCR. Clonal diversity was calculated as the inverse Simpson's index using VDJtools. In-frame sequences without a premature stop codon were defined as productive reads. TCRdb took the public reads, trimmed them with fastp at Q25, ran MiXCR for clone calling and kept in-frame beta chains. When rows share a CDR3 protein, they turn into one entry using the most common DNA and genes. Clone size and V and J calls follow TCRdb, not the original study. Within this sample are 100,000 to 120,000 distinct CDR3 sequences, with 84% of them counted one time only. Together, the top ten hold 20% to 25% of the sample.

Turning to this clonotype: The target of this receptor is not known. This may be a read error, as it is one base from a much larger clone.

The CDR3 numbers 15 residues from cysteine through phenylalanine. The read is trimmed to its CDR3 DNA, 45 bases read in frame from base 1. The germline V gene (reference sequence) yields SEHNR for CDR1 and FQNEAQ for CDR2. The investigation overall reported the following: Because peripheral blood was not sequenced, blood TCRbeta repertoires in the lung cancer patients of the study were not examined. Significantly higher TCR diversity was found in younger patients, and higher tumor TCR diversity was associated with shorter overall and disease-free survival. Tumor tissue showed significantly greater TCR diversity (inverse Simpson) than normal lung tissue (431.37 vs 166.20, P = 0.0075, Mann-Whitney U test). The top 100 clones accounted for a significantly larger cumulative portion of the repertoire in normal lung than in tumor tissue. The sequencing platform is not named in the methods, and unique molecular identifiers are not mentioned. Only approximately 16 patients were included in the cohort, and the need for larger samples and more detailed clinical data was noted by the authors.

The source is a man aged 70 or older with non-small cell lung cancer. The chain is assembled from TRBV7-9 and TRBJ1-2; 8 central bases correspond to TRBD1. The sequenced sample was lung tumor tissue. The DNA sequence follows: TGTGCCAGCAGCGTCAAACAGGGGGATAACTATAGCTACATCTTC. This encodes CASSVKQGDNYSYIF.